A selection of T cell receptor beta chains follows, all from one sample in a study of siplizumab effects on memory and regulatory T cells. Here immunoSEQ multiplex PCR was the method, and the copy in TCRdb shows in-frame clones only, minus some. The sample has some 73,000 clones; around 93% are singletons. Material: CD8+ T cells sorted from blood. These receptors were taken from a human donor in good health. CDR3s include the opening cysteine and the closing phenylalanine or tryptophan. Each record gives: V gene, J gene, clone size, D gene, CDR3 DNA, CDR3 protein. D genes are given only for firm matches. Some rows mark clone size as missing; the rest say once, few, many or name a class of expanded clone.

TRBV7-8	TRBJ2-7	once	TRBD2	TGTGCCAGCAGCTTAGGGCTAGCGGGATCCTACGAGCAGTACTTC	CASSLGLAGSYEQYF
TRBV19	TRBJ1-1	.	.	TGTGCCAGTAGTACAGGGATCACTGAAGCTTTCTTT	CASSTGITEAFF
TRBV5-4	TRBJ2-7	.	.	TGTGCCAGCAGTTCCGGCGGAAACCAGGGCTCCTACGAGCAGTACTTC	CASSSGGNQGSYEQYF
TRBV4-2	TRBJ1-1	.	.	TGTGCCAGCAGCTCTGGGAGCGCTGAAGCTTTCTTT	CASSSGSAEAFF
TRBV4-1	TRBJ2-1	.	.	TGCGCCAGCAGCCAAGTAGGGAATGAGCAGTTCTTC	CASSQVGNEQFF
TRBV28	TRBJ1-4	once	TRBD1	TGTGCCAGCAGACCCCAGGGGGGATTAAATGAAAAACTGTTTTTT	CASRPQGGLNEKLFF
TRBV27	TRBJ2-1	.	.	TGTGCCAGCAGAGACGGGACATTTAACAATGAGCAGTTCTTC	CASRDGTFNNEQFF
TRBV2	TRBJ2-2	.	.	TGTGCCAGCGGCGACGCCGGGGAGCTGTTTTTT	CASGDAGELFF
TRBV6-1	TRBJ2-7	.	.	TGTGCCAGCAGTGATATCAGGGCCGAGCAGTACTTC	CASSDIRAEQYF
TRBV5-4	TRBJ2-7	.	.	TGTGCCAGCAGCGACGCTTTGGCGGCGGGGTCCTCCTACGAGCAGTACTTC	CASSDALAAGSSYEQYF
TRBV7-9	TRBJ2-1	.	.	TGTGCCAGCACCTTGGGGGGAAATGAGCAGTTCTTC	CASTLGGNEQFF
TRBV5-6	TRBJ1-2	.	TRBD1	TGTGCCAGCAGCCTTAGTTGGACAGGGTGGAAGGATGGCTACACCTTC	CASSLSWTGWKDGYTF
TRBV5-1	TRBJ2-7	.	.	TGCGCCAGCAGCTTCACAGGGACCTACGAGCAGTACTTC	CASSFTGTYEQYF
TRBV27	TRBJ1-1	once	TRBD1	TGTGCCAGCAGTTTGGGAACAGGGGGCTTTGAAGCTTTCTTT	CASSLGTGGFEAFF
TRBV5-6	TRBJ2-7	.	.	TGTGCCAGCAGCTGGGCAGGGAATCCCTACGAGCAGTACTTC	CASSWAGNPYEQYF
TRBV4-3	TRBJ2-5	.	.	TGCGCCAGCAGCCAAGATTTGGGGACGGAGACCCAGTACTTC	CASSQDLGTETQYF
TRBV21-1	TRBJ2-7	.	.	TGTGCCAGCAGCATACCGGGAGGGACTAGCGGGGGGAGCTCCTACGAGCAGTACTTC	CASSIPGGTSGGSSYEQYF
TRBV28	TRBJ1-2	.	TRBD1	TGTGCCAGCAGCCCCACAGGGGCTTATGGCTACACCTTC	CASSPTGAYGYTF
TRBV11-2	TRBJ2-2	.	TRBD1	TGTGCCAGCAGCGTGGGACAGCTTTACGGCGGGGAGCTGTTTTTT	CASSVGQLYGGELFF
TRBV10-3	TRBJ2-7	.	.	TGTGCCATCAGGACGGCGGGGACAAGCTCCTACGAGCAGTACTTC	CAIRTAGTSSYEQYF
TRBV5-1	TRBJ1-1	.	.	TGCGCCAGCAGCGGGACGGGACACCTTAACACTGAAGCTTTCTTT	CASSGTGHLNTEAFF
TRBV27	TRBJ2-1	.	.	TGTGCCAGCAGTTTACGCGGGGCGGGCAATGAGCAGTTCTTC	CASSLRGAGNEQFF
TRBV12-5	TRBJ1-1	.	.	TGTGCTAGTGGGATTCAGGTGGACACTGAAGCTTTCTTT	CASGIQVDTEAFF
TRBV9	TRBJ2-3	.	.	TGTGCCAGCAGCGCGGGCGGAGCAGATACGCAGTATTTT	CASSAGGADTQYF
TRBV6-1	TRBJ1-4	once	.	TGTGCCAGCATCGCGGGGGGTGAAAAACTGTTTTTT	CASIAGGEKLFF
TRBV7-6	TRBJ2-1	few	.	TGTGCCAGCGTGAGTGAGGGGGGGCCGTCCGAGCAGTTCTTC	CASVSEGGPSEQFF
TRBV27	TRBJ1-5	.	TRBD1	TGTGCCAGCAGTTTACAGGGGGGCAATCAGCCCCAGCATTTT	CASSLQGGNQPQHF
TRBV5-1	TRBJ2-7	.	.	TGCGCCAGCAGCTTATTGGAGGCCTACGAGCAGTACTTC	CASSLLEAYEQYF
TRBV7-9	TRBJ1-2	.	TRBD1	TGTGCCAGCAGCCCCCAGGGGGACGGCTACACCTTC	CASSPQGDGYTF
TRBV7-2	TRBJ2-2	.	.	TGTGCCAGCGGGGGGACGAACACCGGGGAGCTGTTTTTT	CASGGTNTGELFF
TRBV19	TRBJ2-5	.	.	TGTGCCAGTAGCCACTCCGGGACCCTACGGGAGACCCAGTACTTC	CASSHSGTLRETQYF
TRBV4-1	TRBJ1-6	once	TRBD1	TGCGCCAGCAGCCCCAGACAGGGCGAGAATTCACCCCTCCACTTT	CASSPRQGENSPLHF
TRBV12-1	TRBJ2-3	.	.	TGTGCCAGCAGCCGACTAGCGGGGGGAAAAACAGATACGCAGTATTTT	CASSRLAGGKTDTQYF
TRBV21-1	TRBJ1-2	.	.	TGTGCCAGCAGCAAACTCGACAGGGGGCGTTACTATGGCTACACCTTC	CASSKLDRGRYYGYTF
TRBV19	TRBJ2-7	.	TRBD1	TGTGCCAGTAGTGGACAGGGAACCTACGAGCAGTACTTC	CASSGQGTYEQYF
TRBV29-1	TRBJ2-2	.	.	TGCAGCGTTGGGGGCAGGAAGGGCGGGGAGCTGTTTTTT	CSVGGRKGGELFF
TRBV11-2	TRBJ1-1	.	.	TGTGCCAGCAGCTTAAACGGGGGGCCTGAAGCTTTCTTT	CASSLNGGPEAFF
TRBV6-5	TRBJ1-1	.	.	TGTGCCAGCAGTTACTCAGGGGCTGAAGCTTTCTTT	CASSYSGAEAFF
TRBV5-4	TRBJ1-1	.	.	TGTGCCAGCAGCCAAGGACAGATGAACACTGAAGCTTTCTTT	CASSQGQMNTEAFF
TRBV6-5	TRBJ2-5	.	.	TGTGCCAGCAGTTACCTTGCTGGGCCTCAAGAGACCCAGTACTTC	CASSYLAGPQETQYF
TRBV27	TRBJ2-1	.	.	TGTGCCAGCAGTTTATGGCCCCGGGGCGATGAGCAGTTCTTC	CASSLWPRGDEQFF
TRBV2	TRBJ1-1	.	.	TGTGCCAGCAGTTCCAAGGTGGGGAACACTGAAGCTTTCTTT	CASSSKVGNTEAFF
TRBV4-2	TRBJ1-2	.	.	TGTGCCAGCAGCCAAGTAGTAGGGGGGCCCTATGGCTACACCTTC	CASSQVVGGPYGYTF
TRBV4-1	TRBJ1-1	.	.	TGCGCCAGCAGCCGAGCATCATCTGACGCTGAAGCTTTCTTT	CASSRASSDAEAFF
TRBV11-2	TRBJ2-3	.	TRBD2	TGTGCCAGCAGCTTAGTTAGCGGGGGGGCTGGAGATACGCAGTATTTT	CASSLVSGGAGDTQYF
TRBV7-2	TRBJ2-1	.	TRBD2	TGTGCCAGCAGCTTACTAGCGGACCACAATGAGCAGTTCTTC	CASSLLADHNEQFF
TRBV6-4	TRBJ2-3	.	.	TGTGCCAGCAGTGCGGTAGCGTGGGATACGCAGTATTTT	CASSAVAWDTQYF
TRBV4-3	TRBJ2-3	.	.	TGCGCCAGCAGCCAAGACGATTCGGGGGCAAACTCAGGAGATACGCAGTATTTT	CASSQDDSGANSGDTQYF
TRBV27	TRBJ2-1	.	.	TGTGCCAGCAGTCCTCAGGGGCAGGAGGAGCAGTTCTTC	CASSPQGQEEQFF
TRBV30	TRBJ1-5	.	.	TGTGCCTGGATGGGCCCCCCTGGGGGGGGGCAAATTCAGCCCCAGCATTTT	CAWMGPPGGGQIQPQHF